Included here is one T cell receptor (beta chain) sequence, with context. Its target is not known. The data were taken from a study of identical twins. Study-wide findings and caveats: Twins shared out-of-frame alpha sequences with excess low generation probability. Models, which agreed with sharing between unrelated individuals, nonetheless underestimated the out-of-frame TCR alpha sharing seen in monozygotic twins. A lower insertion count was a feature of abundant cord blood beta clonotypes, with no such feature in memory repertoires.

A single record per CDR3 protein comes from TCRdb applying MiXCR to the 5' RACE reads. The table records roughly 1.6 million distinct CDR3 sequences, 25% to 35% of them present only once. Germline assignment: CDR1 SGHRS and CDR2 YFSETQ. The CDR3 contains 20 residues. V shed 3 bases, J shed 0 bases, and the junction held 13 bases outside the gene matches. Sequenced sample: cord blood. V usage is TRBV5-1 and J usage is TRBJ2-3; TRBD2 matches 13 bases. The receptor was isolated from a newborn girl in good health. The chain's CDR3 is CASSYLGLAGIPKSTDTQYF. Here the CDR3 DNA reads TGCGCCAGCAGCTATTTGGGACTAGCGGGGATACCCAAGAGCACAGATACGCAGTATTTT. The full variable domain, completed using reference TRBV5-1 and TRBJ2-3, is KAGVTQTPRYLIKTRGQQVTLSCSPISGHRSVSWYQQTPGQGLQFLFEYFSETQRNKGNFPGRFSGRQFSNSRSEMNVSTLELGDSALYLCASSYLGLAGIPKSTDTQYFGPGTRLTVL.